This T cell receptor (beta chain) came from a study of cytomegalovirus exposure and HLA in healthy donors. Across the study: The roughly 670 first-cohort repertoires shared a platform with the roughly 120 validation repertoires, as reported in a later analysis.

A remark on this clone: The target antigen is unknown.

Here immunoSEQ multiplex PCR was the method, and the copy in TCRdb shows in-frame clones only, minus some. Of about 150,000 clones listed, around 83% are singletons. Trimming cost V 3 bases and J 12 bases; bases outside gene matches: 4. CDR3 length: 12 residues. Germline lookup yields CDR1 SGHTA and CDR2 FQGNSA. General study points: The study recorded 150 to 200 TCR beta chains that were cytomegalovirus-associated. Within the 130 or so validation repertoires, first-cohort TCR clusters tended to co-occur, according to a later analysis. In vitro testing confirmed three CMV-associated chains as specific for CMV antigens.

The sample was PBMCs. The rearrangement uses TRBV7-2 and TRBJ1-1, with 10 bases lining up with TRBD1. The sequence derives from a human donor in good health. As DNA, the CDR3 is TGTGCCAGCAGCTTTGACAGGGGGCCGACTTTCTTT. This encodes CASSFDRGPTFF.